The 27 T cell receptor beta chains below all came from one sample that was sequenced in a study of blood T cells in healthy people across ages. A sample-barcoded 5' primer and a J-beta primer mix were used in a second PCR of roughly 6 to 11 cycles. TCRdb analysed the 5' RACE reads with MiXCR anew, one entry per CDR3 protein. The table has 550,000 to 750,000 distinct CDR3 sequences, over 20% seen once. The sample taken for sequencing was blood. These receptor sequences come from a man aged 70-80 years in good health.

The chain couples TRBV20-1 to TRBJ2-7, with D perhaps given as TRBD1 or TRBD2 (7 bases each). Germline V lookup: CDR1 DFQATT, CDR2 SNEGSKA (reference sequence). V lost 1 base, J lost 3 bases, and 13 bases lay in between. This CDR3 has 14 residues. DNA of the CDR3: TGCAGTGCTAGAGGACAGGGACTACTCTACGAGCAGTACTTC. Its translation is CSARGQGLLYEQYF.

This clonotype appeared many times. CDR3 region: CASSLETGGNYEQYF. The DNA of the CDR3 is TGTGCCAGCAGTTTGGAGACAGGGGGTAACTACGAGCAGTACTTC. The V and J genes are TRBV12-3 or TRBV12-4 and TRBJ2-7, with 9 bases that match TRBD1. V lost 3 bases, J lost 3 bases, and 6 bases stayed unmatched. The CDR3 consists of 15 residues.

This clonotype was seen a handful of times. A much larger clone is a single base away; this may be a read error. The chain links TRBV7-9 to TRBJ2-5; 13 positions agree with TRBD2. The J call is uncertain, as TRBJ2-1 better fits the DNA end. The CDR3 extends over 17 amino acids. Looked up from germline, CDR1 is SEHNR and CDR2 is FQNEAQ (reference sequence). This CDR3 reads CACSVWTSGSQYNEQFF. The CDR3 DNA follows: TGTGCCTGCAGCGTCTGGACTAGCGGGAGTCAGTACAATGAGCAGTTCTTC.

This chain uses TRBV11-2 with TRBJ1-2; no reliable D call. The V end lost 1 base, the J end lost 2 bases, and 8 bases lay between the germline ends. The CDR3 loop spans 14 amino acids. Per the germline V gene, CDR1 is SGHAT and CDR2 is FQNNGV. The CDR3 DNA reads as TGTGCCAGCAGCTTAGTGGTATCCAACTATGGCTACACCTTC. It specifies CASSLVVSNYGYTF. The variable domain in full, with the rest retrieved from reference TRBV11-2 and TRBJ1-2, is EAGVAQSPRYKIIEKRQSVAFWCNPISGHATLYWYQQILGQGPKLLIQFQNNGVVDDSQLPKDRFSAERLKGVDSTLKIQPAKLEDSAVYLCASSLVVSNYGYTFGSGTRLTVV.

In this sample, this clonotype turned up a few times. The chain is built from TRBV3-1 and TRBJ1-5; D is undetermined. The CDR3 totals 13 residues. V shed 1 base and J shed 6 bases, with 7 bases lying between them. Germline assignment: CDR1 LGHDT and CDR2 YNNKEL (reference sequence). The CDR3 loop is CASSQVRGQPQHF. The CDR3 DNA sequence: TGTGCCAGCAGCCAAGTACGGGGTCAGCCCCAGCATTTT. Combining the CDR3 with reference TRBV3-1 and TRBJ1-5 gives the whole variable domain DTAVSQTPKYLVTQMGNDKSIKCEQNLGHDTMYWYKQDSKKFLKIMFSYNNKELIINETVPNRFSPKSPDKAHLNLHINSLELGDSAVYFCASSQVRGQPQHFGDGTRLSIL.

This chain connects TRBV6-1 to TRBJ2-5; possible D gene TRBD2, 6 bases. Germline CDR1 reads MNHNS; CDR2 reads SASEGT. The CDR3 runs 16 residues. V gave up 2 bases and J gave up 4 bases, with 17 bases separating them. Here the CDR3 DNA reads TGTGCCAGCAGTGAATTATTCGGGGGAGGAGGAGAGACCCAGTACTTC. Its protein product is CASSELFGGGGETQYF.

The CDR3 DNA sequence: TGCGCCAGCAGCCAAACTAGCGGGAGGGCCTCGAGCTCCTACAATGAGCAGTTCTTC. It translates to CASSQTSGRASSSYNEQFF. This chain uses TRBV5-1 with TRBJ2-1; TRBD2 aligns across 13 bases. J lost 0 bases, V lost 4 bases, and 10 bases had no gene match. CDR1 and CDR2 (germline): SGHRS, YFSETQ. This CDR3 is 19 amino acids long.

With regard to this clonotype: Since a much larger clone is just one base distant, this may be a read error. This rearrangement joins TRBV5-6 to TRBJ2-4, with a weak D call TRBD2 (5 bases). CDR3 length: 13 residues. The V end lost 2 bases, the J end lost 3 bases, and 6 bases lay between the germline ends. Germline CDR1 reads SGHDT; CDR2 reads YYEEEE. In nucleotides, the CDR3 is TGTGCCAGCAGCTTCCGGGGCAAAAACATTCAGTACTTC. Protein product: CASSFRGKNIQYF.

This clonotype occurred once. The rearrangement uses TRBV6-4 and TRBJ1-5, with D possibly matching TRBD1 (5 bases). Deletions cut 6 bases from V and 0 bases from J, with 18 bases between. The CDR3 covers 17 residues. CDR1 is MRHNA, CDR2 SNTAGT, per germline. This CDR3 is CASRQGPFPYSNQPQHF. The CDR3 region has the DNA TGTGCCAGCAGGCAGGGCCCTTTCCCTTATAGCAATCAGCCCCAGCATTTT.

This clonotype was seen at least ten times. V is TRBV3-1 and J is TRBJ2-1; TRBD2 matches 13 bases. The CDR3 sequence is 15 residues long. Germline lookup yields CDR1 LGHDT and CDR2 YNNKEL (reference sequence). J lost 7 bases, V lost 3 bases, and 3 bases had no gene match. For the CDR3, the DNA is TGTGCCAGCAGCCAGACTAGCGGGAGGAGGAATGAGCAGTTCTTC. The encoded protein is CASSQTSGRRNEQFF.

This clonotype has a handful of counts. The J gene is TRBJ2-2, the V gene TRBV27; D unresolved. Per the germline V gene, CDR1 is MNHEY and CDR2 is SMNVEV (reference sequence). The germline V and J ends were trimmed by 6 bases and 4 bases, with 9 bases remaining between them. There are 13 residues in the CDR3. The CDR3 protein is CASRPTVTGELFF. Written as DNA, the CDR3 is TGTGCCAGCAGACCCACGGTCACCGGGGAGCTGTTTTTT.

This clonotype appeared a few times. This rearrangement joins TRBV28 to TRBJ2-5, with 12 nucleotides matching TRBD2. Judging by the DNA end, TRBJ2-7 fits better; the J call may be wrong. Germline values: CDR1 MDHEN, CDR2 SYDVKM. There are 13 residues in the CDR3. The DNA of the CDR3 is TGTGCCAGCGGACTAGCGGGAATGTACGAGCAGTACTTC. Protein: CASGLAGMYEQYF.

This clonotype was recorded a few times. This chain joins TRBV25-1 and TRBJ1-3; 7 nucleotides agree with TRBD1. Looked up from germline, CDR1 is MGHDK and CDR2 is SYGVNS. This CDR3 has 16 amino acids. The ends lost 5 bases at V and 2 bases at J; junction bases unmatched: 9. CDR3 bases: TGTGCCAGCAGTACCACTACAGGGGCCCCTGGAAACACCATATATTTT. Protein: CASSTTTGAPGNTIYF.

The chain recombines TRBV25-1 with TRBJ1-2, with 10 bases fitting TRBD1. The J segment lost 4 bases and the V segment lost 4 bases, leaving 3 bases of the junction unmatched. Germline V gives CDR1 MGHDK, CDR2 SYGVNS. This CDR3 is built from 14 residues. The CDR3 spells CASSGTGGSYGYTF. The DNA of the CDR3 is TGTGCCAGCAGTGGGACAGGGGGAAGCTATGGCTACACCTTC.

This clonotype was seen a handful of times. The V and J genes are TRBV29-1 and TRBJ2-5; D gene uncertain. The germline CDR1 and CDR2 sequences are SQVTM and ANQGSEA. This CDR3 is built from 12 residues. Trimming removed 5 bases at V and 3 bases at J, with 10 bases between. The CDR3 nucleotides read TGCAGCGTTTGGAAGGACGAAGAGACCCAGTACTTC. This gives the protein CSVWKDEETQYF.

This clonotype was counted only a few times. The chain combines TRBV11-2 with TRBJ2-5; the D gene is possibly TRBD2 (7 bases). Gene TRBJ2-1 matches the end of the DNA better, so the J call may be wrong. CDR1 and CDR2 from the germline V gene are SGHAT and FQNNGV. The CDR3 extends over 16 amino acids. The CDR3 DNA follows: TGTGCCAGCAGCTCCAGAGGGGGGGTCACTTCGAATGAGCAGTTCTTC. Translating gives CASSSRGGVTSNEQFF.

This clonotype was seen at least ten times. J is TRBJ2-1 and V is TRBV5-1; TRBD2 aligns across 8 bases. The CDR3 runs to 14 residues. Trimming took 0 bases from V and 6 from J; bases not matched to a gene: 2. Germline V lookup: CDR1 SGHRS, CDR2 YFSETQ. The CDR3 DNA reads TGCGCCAGCAGCTTGGGAACTAGCGGCAATGAGCAGTTCTTC. The encoded protein is CASSLGTSGNEQFF.

This clonotype was picked up a small number of times. This chain uses TRBV9 with TRBJ2-5; 8 positions agree with TRBD2. The DNA end is a closer match to TRBJ2-1, so the J assignment may be wrong. The CDR3 is 13 amino acids. The germline CDR1 and CDR2 sequences are SGDLS and YYNGEE. The CDR3 nucleotides read TGTGCCAGCAGCGATTCGGGAGGGACTGAGCAGTTCTTC. As protein: CASSDSGGTEQFF.

This clonotype was seen repeatedly, ten times or more. The V gene is TRBV11-2, the J gene TRBJ1-3, with D hard to call. There are 13 residues in the CDR3. The germline V gene encodes CDR1 SGHAT and CDR2 FQNNGV. Trimming removed 0 bases from V and 4 bases from J, with 4 bases in between. CDR3 sequence reads: CASSLEPGNTIYF. The CDR3 nucleotides read TGTGCCAGCAGCTTAGAACCAGGAAACACCATATATTTT.

This clonotype has a handful of counts. V and J are TRBV6-2 or TRBV6-3 and TRBJ2-7; D is ambiguous. In germline, CDR1 is MNHEY, CDR2 SVGEGT. This CDR3 has 12 amino acids. Trimming cost V 5 bases and J 7 bases, with 12 bases left between them. The CDR3 sequence: CASSLVGWEQYF. CDR3 bases: TGTGCCAGCAGTCTCGTAGGGTGGGAGCAGTACTTC.

This clonotype was picked up a small number of times. In DNA form, the CDR3 reads TGCGCCAGCAGCTTTTCGACTAGCGGGAGACTCGATACGCAGTATTTT. Its protein product is CASSFSTSGRLDTQYF. This rearrangement joins TRBV5-1 to TRBJ2-3; TRBD2 agrees at 12 bases. J gave up 6 bases and V 2 bases, and 7 bases lay outside the gene matches. The CDR3 totals 16 residues. Germline V gene sequence: CDR1 SGHRS, CDR2 YFSETQ.

The chain carries TRBV4-1 and TRBJ2-1; the D call may be TRBD1 or TRBD2 (5 bases each). This CDR3 has 16 amino acids. Per the germline V gene, CDR1 is MGHRA and CDR2 is YSYEKL. V dropped 1 base and J dropped 2 bases, with 12 bases sitting between them. The CDR3 DNA reads as TGCGCCAGCAGCCAAGTTTACGGGACCACCTACAATGAGCAGTTCTTC. Its translation is CASSQVYGTTYNEQFF.

This clonotype was counted only a few times. This chain connects TRBV20-1 to TRBJ2-5, with no clear D. Germline loops: CDR1 DFQATT, CDR2 SNEGSKA (reference sequence). The CDR3 totals 11 residues. Trimming left V 5 bases short and J 5 bases short, with 9 bases between. The CDR3 DNA sequence: TGCAGTGCTTCGCAGGACGAGACCCAGTACTTC. Its translation is CSASQDETQYF.

CDR3 DNA sequence: TGTGCCAGCAGCTTATACGTACTGGCAAACAATGAGCAGTTCTTC. Residues: CASSLYVLANNEQFF. The chain has TRBV7-2 and TRBJ2-1; D remains ambiguous. Germline V lookup: CDR1 SGHTA, CDR2 FQGNSA. This CDR3 contains 15 residues. V was clipped by 2 bases and J by 5 bases, with 13 bases between them. Full variable domain (remainder filled in from reference TRBV7-2 and TRBJ2-1): GAGVSQSPSNKVTEKGKDVELRCDPISGHTALYWYRQSLGQGLEFLIYFQGNSAPDKSGLPSDRFSAERTGGSVSTLTIQRTQQEDSAVYLCASSLYVLANNEQFFGPGTRLTVL.

This clonotype was seen only a few times. The chain recombines TRBV5-1 with TRBJ2-5; TRBD1 is a possible D gene (6 bases). The J call may be wrong; the DNA end is better matched by TRBJ2-1. Germline assignment: CDR1 SGHRS and CDR2 YFSETQ. This CDR3 has 13 amino acids. The CDR3 DNA reads TGCGCCAGCAGCTCCAACAGGGAAAGTGAGCAGTTCTTC. It codes for CASSSNRESEQFF.

This clonotype was observed a few times. The chain employs TRBV5-1 and TRBJ2-1; 7 bases are shared with TRBD2. Germline V gene sequence: CDR1 SGHRS, CDR2 YFSETQ. The CDR3 sequence is 16 residues long. Losses at the gene ends were 2 bases for V and 2 bases for J; bases not matched to a gene: 7. The CDR3 here is CASSLDGTKPYNEQFF. The CDR3 bases are TGCGCCAGCAGCTTAGACGGGACTAAACCCTACAATGAGCAGTTCTTC.

This clonotype was seen more than once but under ten times. The gene calls are TRBV7-3 and TRBJ2-3; 8 bases match TRBD2. The CDR3 contains 17 residues. Germline assignment: CDR1 SGHTA and CDR2 FQGTGA. Trimming at V came to 1 base and at J to 1 base, leaving 7 bases not matched to a gene. The CDR3 DNA follows: TGTGCCAGCAGCTTAAGAGCTGCGGGGGGTCGCACAGATACGCAGTATTTT. Translation: CASSLRAAGGRTDTQYF.